One sample yielded the 12 T cell receptor beta chains listed below, sequenced in a study of blood T cell repertoires in COVID-19. Only in-frame clones appear in the TCRdb table, and some are missing; sequencing was by immunoSEQ multiplex PCR. The sample contains roughly 400,000 clones, over 75% of which appear only once. Sequencing was carried out using PBMCs or T cells enriched from blood (not recorded which). The receptors originated from a woman in her late teens or twenties who had been exposed to COVID-19.

The chain joins TRBV19 to TRBJ2-1; TRBD1 matches 8 bases. The junction had 5 bases not matched to a gene; V was cut back by 5 bases and J by 8 bases. Per germline, CDR1 LNHDA and CDR2 SQIVND (reference sequence). The CDR3 consists of 13 residues. CDR3 in DNA: TGTGCCAGTAGTCCGCAACAGGGGGATGAGCAGTTCTTC. Protein sequence: CASSPQQGDEQFF.

The chain couples TRBV13 to TRBJ1-2; TRBD1 aligns across 9 bases. Germline loops: CDR1 PRHDT, CDR2 FYEKMQ (reference sequence). There are 17 residues in the CDR3. Unmatched junction bases numbered 13, after V lost 4 bases and J lost 4 bases. DNA of the CDR3: TGTGCCAGCAGCTCGCGGGCCCGGACAGGGGTTTCCTATGGCTACACCTTC. This sequence encodes CASSSRARTGVSYGYTF. The full variable domain, its missing parts supplied by reference TRBV13 and TRBJ1-2, is AAGVIQSPRHLIKEKRETATLKCYPIPRHDTVYWYQQGPGQDPQFLISFYEKMQSDKGSIPDRFSAQQFSDYHSELNMSSLELGDSALYFCASSSRARTGVSYGYTFGSGTRLTVV.

This clone was seen only once. The chain couples TRBV28 to TRBJ1-2; a weak D match, TRBD1 (5 bases). The CDR3 runs to 12 residues. Germline assignment: CDR1 MDHEN and CDR2 SYDVKM. Trimming removed 6 bases from V and 6 bases from J, with 11 bases in between. CDR3 residues: CASSGRADGYTF. The CDR3 coding sequence is TGTGCCAGCAGCGGCAGGGCGGATGGCTACACCTTC.

This chain uses TRBV28 with TRBJ1-6, with 8 bases matching TRBD1. The V and J ends lost 5 bases and 6 bases, in that order; junction bases with no gene match: 9. There are 16 residues in the CDR3. Germline V gene sequence: CDR1 MDHEN, CDR2 SYDVKM. The CDR3 here is CASSPLQGATNSPLHF. CDR3 bases: TGTGCCAGCAGTCCCCTCCAGGGGGCTACTAATTCACCCCTCCACTTT. The full variable domain, with the rest looked up from reference TRBV28 and TRBJ1-6, is DVKVTQSSRYLVKRTGEKVFLECVQDMDHENMFWYRQDPGLGLRLIYFSYDVKMKEKGDIPEGYSVSREKKERFSLILESASTNQTSMYLCASSPLQGATNSPLHFGNGTRLTVT.

With respect to this clone: Different DNA sequences within this sample yield the same CDR3. The chain is built from TRBV5-6 and TRBJ2-7; D might be TRBD2 (5 bases). Deletions cut 3 bases from V and 0 bases from J, with 7 bases between. CDR3 length: 13 amino acids. Germline V lookup: CDR1 SGHDT, CDR2 YYEEEE. The CDR3 DNA sequence: TGTGCCAGCAGCTCGGGGAGCTCCTACGAGCAGTACTTC. Translating it yields CASSSGSSYEQYF.

This sequence joins TRBV4-1 and TRBJ2-3, with a possible D match to TRBD2 (5 bases). V lost 4 bases and J lost 1, with 18 bases in between. CDR1 and CDR2 (germline): MGHRA, YSYEKL. The CDR3 extends over 17 amino acids. CDR3: CASSRDGVALGTDTQYF. The CDR3 DNA reads TGCGCCAGCAGCCGAGATGGGGTAGCACTAGGCACAGATACGCAGTATTTT.

This chain joins TRBV19 and TRBJ2-7; 7 bases match TRBD1. Germline V lookup: CDR1 LNHDA, CDR2 SQIVND (reference sequence). The CDR3 spans 15 residues. V shed 4 bases and J 7 bases; nucleotides not matched to a gene: 13. The DNA for the CDR3 is TGTGCCAGTAGTACCCCACAGGGGACCTTGGGGGAGCAGTACTTC. Translated: CASSTPQGTLGEQYF.

V is TRBV7-6 and J is TRBJ2-3, with unresolved D. The V end was cut by 3 bases, the J end by 1 base, with 11 bases between. The germline V gene has CDR1 SGHVS and CDR2 FNYEAQ. The CDR3 totals 15 residues. The CDR3 sequence: CASSFGARGTDTQYF. CDR3 coding DNA: TGTGCCAGCAGCTTTGGTGCTCGGGGCACAGATACGCAGTATTTT.

The chain is built from TRBV9 and TRBJ1-1; the D is unclear. The CDR3 extends over 12 amino acids. Trimming removed 3 bases from V and 8 bases from J, with 11 bases in between. Germline loops: CDR1 SGDLS, CDR2 YYNGEE. The CDR3 loop is CASSAYGREAFF. The CDR3, as DNA: TGTGCCAGCAGCGCTTATGGTCGGGAAGCTTTCTTT.

The chain employs TRBV19 and TRBJ2-6; TRBD2 matches 15 bases. The length of the CDR3 is 19 residues. V lost 6 bases to trimming and J lost 1 base; unmatched junction nucleotides: 7. Germline V CDR1 and CDR2: LNHDA, SQIVND (reference sequence). The CDR3: CASSGSGLAGGSGANVLTF. The CDR3 coding sequence is TGTGCCAGTAGCGGTTCGGGACTAGCGGGAGGTTCTGGGGCCAACGTCCTGACTTTC.

The chain carries TRBV4-1 and TRBJ2-6; unclear D gene. Germline CDR1 is MGHRA and CDR2 is YSYEKL. CDR3 length: 14 amino acids. Trimming took off 4 bases at V and 3 bases at J, with 7 bases between the two ends. The CDR3 sequence: CASSRTGGANVLTF. Written as DNA, the CDR3 is TGCGCCAGCAGCCGCACTGGTGGGGCCAACGTCCTGACTTTC.

V and J are TRBV27 and TRBJ2-1, with a possible D match to TRBD2 (5 bases). V was trimmed by 2 bases and J by 7 bases, leaving 12 bases between them. Germline loops: CDR1 MNHEY, CDR2 SMNVEV (reference sequence). The CDR3 is 14 amino acids. The CDR3 DNA is TGTGCCAGCAGTTTAGGGAGAAGCAGGAATGAGCAGTTCTTC. Translated, it gives CASSLGRSRNEQFF.